This T cell receptor beta chain emerged from a study of blood T cell repertoires in COVID-19. Assay used: immunoSEQ multiplex PCR; TCRdb lists only in-frame clones, some missing. The table has about 400,000 clones, roughly 89% seen once. The CDR3 sequence is 14 residues long. Germline V gene data show CDR1 as LGHNA and CDR2 as YNFKEQ. V was pared by 1 base and J by 6 bases, with 13 bases between. Clinical histories supplied by participants themselves formed the basis of cohort assignment. The recovered donors of Cohort 3 showed two negative PCRs, clearance, or symptom resolution. This chain uses TRBV4-2 with TRBJ2-7; D is possibly TRBD2 (6 bases). Sequenced sample: PBMCs or T cells enriched from blood (not recorded which). This TCR came from a woman aged 25 to 45 who had recovered from COVID-19. Here the CDR3 reads CASSQVEGTGEQYF. CDR3 sequence (DNA): TGTGCCAGCAGCCAAGTGGAGGGAACGGGCGAGCAGTACTTC.